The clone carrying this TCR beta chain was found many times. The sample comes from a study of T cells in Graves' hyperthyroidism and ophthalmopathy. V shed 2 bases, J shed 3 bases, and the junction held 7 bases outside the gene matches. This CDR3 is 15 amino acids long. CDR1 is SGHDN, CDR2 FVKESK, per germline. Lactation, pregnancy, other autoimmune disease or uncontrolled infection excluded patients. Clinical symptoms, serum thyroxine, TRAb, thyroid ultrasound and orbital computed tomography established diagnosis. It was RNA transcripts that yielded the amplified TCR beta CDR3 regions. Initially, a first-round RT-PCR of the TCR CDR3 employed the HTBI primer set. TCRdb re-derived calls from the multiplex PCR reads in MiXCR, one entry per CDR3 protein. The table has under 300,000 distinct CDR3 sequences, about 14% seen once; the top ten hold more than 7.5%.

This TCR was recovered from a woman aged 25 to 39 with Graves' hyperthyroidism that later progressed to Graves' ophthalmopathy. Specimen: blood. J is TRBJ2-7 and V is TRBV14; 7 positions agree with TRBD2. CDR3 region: CASSQIGTKGYEQYF. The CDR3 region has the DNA TGTGCCAGCAGCCAAATCGGGACTAAAGGCTACGAGCAGTACTTC.